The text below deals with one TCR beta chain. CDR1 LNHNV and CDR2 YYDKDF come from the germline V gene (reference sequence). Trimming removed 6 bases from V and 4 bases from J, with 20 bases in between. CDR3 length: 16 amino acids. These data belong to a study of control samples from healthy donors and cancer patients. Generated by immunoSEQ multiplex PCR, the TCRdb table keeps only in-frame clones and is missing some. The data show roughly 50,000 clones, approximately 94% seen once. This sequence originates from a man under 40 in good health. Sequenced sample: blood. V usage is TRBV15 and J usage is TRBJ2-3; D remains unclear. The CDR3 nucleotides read TGTGCCACCAGAAGGACGGTTAGCTCTTCGTCAGATACGCAGTATTTT. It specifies CATRRTVSSSSDTQYF.